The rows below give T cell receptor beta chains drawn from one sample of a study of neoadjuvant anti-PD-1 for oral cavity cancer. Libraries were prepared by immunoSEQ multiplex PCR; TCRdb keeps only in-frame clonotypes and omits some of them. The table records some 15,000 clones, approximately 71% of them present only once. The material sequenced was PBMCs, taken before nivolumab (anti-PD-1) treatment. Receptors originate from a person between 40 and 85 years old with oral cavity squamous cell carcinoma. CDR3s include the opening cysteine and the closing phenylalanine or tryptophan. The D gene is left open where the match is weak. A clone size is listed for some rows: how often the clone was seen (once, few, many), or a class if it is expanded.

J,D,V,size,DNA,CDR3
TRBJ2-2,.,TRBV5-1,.,TGCGCCAGCAGCTTGGGAGGGAACACCGGGGAGCTGTTTTTT,CASSLGGNTGELFF
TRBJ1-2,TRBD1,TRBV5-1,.,TGCGCCAGCAGCGCAGATACCGGGACAGGATATGGCTACACCTTC,CASSADTGTGYGYTF
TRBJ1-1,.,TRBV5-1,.,TGCGCCAGCAGCCTTGGAGTCAACACTGAAGCTTTCTTT,CASSLGVNTEAFF
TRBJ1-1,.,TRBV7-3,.,TGTGCCAGCAGCTTCCGCGGGACACCTAACACTGAAGCTTTCTTT,CASSFRGTPNTEAFF
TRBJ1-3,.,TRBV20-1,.,TGCAGTGCTAGCAAGGGAAACACCATATATTTT,CSASKGNTIYF
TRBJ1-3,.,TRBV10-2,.,TGCGCCAGTACAGGGCTCTCTGGAAACACCATATATTTT,CASTGLSGNTIYF
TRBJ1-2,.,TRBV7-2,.,TGTGCCAGCAGCTTAGGGCGGGACTTTCCATCCAACTATGGCTACACCTTC,CASSLGRDFPSNYGYTF
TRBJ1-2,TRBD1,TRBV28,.,TGTGCCAGCAGTTTATTCGCCCAGGGGGCCAATAGCTATGGCTACACCTTC,CASSLFAQGANSYGYTF
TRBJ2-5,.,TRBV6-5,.,TGTGCCAGCAGTTCGGTACCTCGAGAGACCCAGTACTTC,CASSSVPRETQYF
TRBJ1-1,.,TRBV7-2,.,TGTGCCAGCAGCTTGACTTCCCGCTTTGAAGCTTTCTTT,CASSLTSRFEAFF
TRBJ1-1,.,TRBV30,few,TGTGCCTGGAGTTTCCAGGGGACTGAAGCTTTCTTT,CAWSFQGTEAFF
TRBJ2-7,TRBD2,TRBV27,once,TGTGCCAGCAGTCCGGGCCTAGCGGCCTACGAGCAGTACTTC,CASSPGLAAYEQYF
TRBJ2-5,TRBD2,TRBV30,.,TGTGCCTGGAGTGCTGGCAGGGTCCGGGAGGGCCGTGAGACCCAGTACTTC,CAWSAGRVREGRETQYF
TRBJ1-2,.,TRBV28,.,TGTGCCAGCAGCCAGGGTAACTATGGCTACACCTTC,CASSQGNYGYTF
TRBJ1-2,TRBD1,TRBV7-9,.,TGTGCCAGCAGCCCAAGGGACAGCTATGGCTACACCTTC,CASSPRDSYGYTF
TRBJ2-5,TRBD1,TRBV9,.,TGTGCCAGCAGCGTAGAGGGACAGGGGCAAGAGACCCAGTACTTC,CASSVEGQGQETQYF
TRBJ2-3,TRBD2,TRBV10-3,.,TGTGCCATCAGTGAGTCGAATTCAGCGGGAAACACAGATACGCAGTATTTT,CAISESNSAGNTDTQYF
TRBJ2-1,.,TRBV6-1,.,TGTGCCAGCAGAGGCGGCTACAATGAGCAGTTCTTC,CASRGGYNEQFF
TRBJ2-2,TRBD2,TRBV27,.,TGTGCCAGCAGTTTAACCCCTAGCGGGATCAACACCGGGGAGCTGTTTTTT,CASSLTPSGINTGELFF
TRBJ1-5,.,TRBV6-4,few,TGTGCCAGCAGTGACAGCCCAGGAAATCAGCCCCAGCATTTT,CASSDSPGNQPQHF
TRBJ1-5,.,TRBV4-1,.,TGCGCCAGCAGCCAAAGTAACAGCAATCAGCCCCAGCATTTT,CASSQSNSNQPQHF
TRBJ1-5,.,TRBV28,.,TGTGCCAGCAGTCCCCCATCGGTCAGGAATAGCAATCAGCCCCAGCATTTT,CASSPPSVRNSNQPQHF
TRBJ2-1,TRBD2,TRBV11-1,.,TGTGCCAGCAGCTTTAGCGGGTCCTTTAACAATGAGCAGTTCTTC,CASSFSGSFNNEQFF
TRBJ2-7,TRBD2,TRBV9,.,TGTGCCAGCAGCCCGAGAGAAGGGACTAGCGAGCAGTACTTC,CASSPREGTSEQYF
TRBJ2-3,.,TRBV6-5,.,TGTGCCAGCGGTGGAGGTACCGGCACAGATACGCAGTATTTT,CASGGGTGTDTQYF
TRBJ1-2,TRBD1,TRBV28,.,TGTGCCAGCAGGTCCCCGGGACAGGAGGCCCTTGGGGGCTACACCTTC,CASRSPGQEALGGYTF
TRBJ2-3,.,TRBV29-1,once,TGCAGCGTTGAGAAGTCAGCCAGCACAGATACGCAGTATTTT,CSVEKSASTDTQYF
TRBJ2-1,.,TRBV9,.,TGTGCCAGCTCCAGTAGACTTGTGGGTGATGAGCAGTTCTTC,CASSSRLVGDEQFF
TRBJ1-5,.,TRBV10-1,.,TGCGCCAGCAGTGAGTCATCGCAGCCCCAGCATTTT,CASSESSQPQHF
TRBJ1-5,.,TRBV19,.,TGTGCCAGTAGTATATCAGTGGACAATCAGCCCCAGCATTTT,CASSISVDNQPQHF
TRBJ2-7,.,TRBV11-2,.,TGTGCCAGCAGCCGAATAACTCCTCCTTACGAGCAGTACTTC,CASSRITPPYEQYF
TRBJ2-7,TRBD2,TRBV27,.,TGTGCCAGCTCCCTAGCGGGAGGAACCTACGAGCAGTACTTC,CASSLAGGTYEQYF
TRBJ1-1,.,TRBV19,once,TGTGCCAGTAGTTTGACATCAACGGGGACTGAAGCTTTCTTT,CASSLTSTGTEAFF
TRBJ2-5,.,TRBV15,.,TGTGCCACCAGCAGAGTTCCAGCGCAAGAGACCCAGTACTTC,CATSRVPAQETQYF
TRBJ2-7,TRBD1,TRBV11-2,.,TGTGCCAGCAGTCGACCGGGACAGGGCGTCTACGAGCAGTACTTC,CASSRPGQGVYEQYF
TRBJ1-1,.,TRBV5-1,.,TGCGCCAGCAGCTCCAGCCCCGGGACGGGAGTTGAAGCTTTCTTT,CASSSSPGTGVEAFF